This TCR beta chain was profiled in a study of blood T cell repertoires in COVID-19. Study-level information: Italy, Spain and the United States were the sources of the convalescent and acute COVID-19 samples.

The CDR3 length is 14 residues. Trimming took 7 bases from V and 7 from J; bases not matched to a gene: 4. Germline values: CDR1 LGHNT, CDR2 FRNRAP. In the authors' workflow: The authors estimated nucleated cell counts from reference gene primer amplification. Measured with immunoSEQ multiplex PCR; TCRdb has only the in-frame clones, and not every one. Clone size and the V and J calls come from that table; the DNA yielded D and trimming. Found here are 50,000 to 80,000 clones, more than 75% of them singletons; the top ten hold around 9.1%. Symptom resolution, clearance, or two negative PCRs marked donors in Cohort 3 as recovered.

This clonotype originated in a woman in her forties who had recovered from COVID-19. The rearrangement links TRBV12-5 to TRBJ2-5; 15 positions match TRBD2. Sequencing used PBMCs or T cells enriched from blood (not recorded which). CDR3 residues: CASDRTSGGGTQYF. CDR3 bases: TGTGCTAGTGATAGGACTAGCGGGGGGGGGACCCAGTACTTC.